This T cell receptor (beta chain) stems from a study of cytomegalovirus exposure and HLA in healthy donors. V lost 0 bases, J lost 10 bases, and 13 bases lay in between. The germline CDR1 and CDR2 sequences are GTSNPN and SVGIG (reference sequence). There are 14 residues in the CDR3. Primers included in the PCR were 60 Vbeta and 13 Jbeta primers. The repertoire was sequenced with immunoSEQ multiplex PCR; TCRdb's copy has only in-frame clones and lacks some. The repertoire holds over 150,000 clones, 75% seen once, with 2.9% in the top ten. V is TRBV30 and J is TRBJ1-6, with no clear D. The specimen sequenced was PBMCs. This clonotype originated in a male donor in good health and CMV-seronegative. CDR3 nucleotides: TGTGCCTGGAGTGTCCCCGGGTTTCGCTCACCCCTCCACTTT. It specifies CAWSVPGFRSPLHF.